Listed here are 21 T cell receptor beta chains from one sample, sequenced in a study of blood T cell repertoires in COVID-19. Data came from immunoSEQ multiplex PCR; TCRdb stores just in-frame clones and leaves some out. The sample holds 220,000 or so clones, around 89% seen once. The sequenced sample consisted of PBMCs or T cells enriched from blood (not recorded which). These receptors all come from a woman aged 18-29 years in a cohort exposed to, infected with or recovered from COVID-19 (not recorded which).

The genes are TRBV19 and TRBJ1-1; 10 bases are shared with TRBD1. Trimming removed 10 bases from V and 0 bases from J; junction bases left unmatched: 5. Germline-derived CDR1 and CDR2 are LNHDA and SQIVND (reference sequence). The length of the CDR3 is 14 residues. CDR3 sequence: CATRDRGLNTEAFF. CDR3 sequence (DNA): TGTGCCACCCGGGACAGGGGATTGAACACTGAAGCTTTCTTT.

The chain uses TRBV30 and TRBJ1-5; 7 nucleotides agree with TRBD1. The germline gives CDR1 GTSNPN, CDR2 SVGIG (reference sequence). The ends lost 3 bases at V and 11 bases at J; junction bases unmatched: 4. The CDR3 sequence is 11 residues long. The CDR3 region is CAWSDTGAQHF. The CDR3 DNA sequence: TGTGCCTGGAGCGATACAGGGGCCCAGCATTTT.

This clone is a singleton in its sample. The CDR3 nucleotides read TGTGCCACCAGTGACCGAGGAAAAGGGAGTAATCAGCCCCAGCATTTT. Translated: CATSDRGKGSNQPQHF. V usage is TRBV24-1 and J usage is TRBJ1-5, with D hard to call. The V end lost 4 bases, the J end lost 4 bases, and 16 bases lay between the germline ends. Germline V gene data show CDR1 as KGHDR and CDR2 as SFDVKD. The CDR3 totals 16 residues.

This chain connects TRBV7-9 to TRBJ2-7; weak D call: TRBD1 (6 bases). The V end was cut by 0 bases, the J end by 4 bases, with 16 bases between. The CDR3 length is 16 residues. In germline, CDR1 is SEHNR, CDR2 FQNEAQ (reference sequence). CDR3 protein: CASSLARGYEEYEQYF. In DNA, the CDR3 is TGTGCCAGCAGCTTAGCCAGGGGATATGAGGAATACGAGCAGTACTTC.

The J gene is TRBJ1-1, the V gene TRBV4-1; a weak D match, TRBD1 (5 bases). The CDR3 sequence is 11 residues long. V lost 6 bases and J 11 bases, leaving 13 bases between the germline ends. In germline, CDR1 is MGHRA, CDR2 YSYEKL. The CDR3 sequence is CASRFGGDAFF. The CDR3 nucleotides read TGCGCCAGCAGGTTCGGAGGGGACGCTTTCTTT.

Here the CDR3 DNA reads TGTGCCACCAGCTCGGACCAGGGGCCCTCTGCACATCAGCCCCAGCATTTT. It specifies CATSSDQGPSAHQPQHF. The chain has TRBV24-1 and TRBJ1-5, with D possibly being TRBD1 (6 bases). The V and J ends lost 7 bases and 5 bases respectively, with 23 bases between them. Germline CDR1 and CDR2: KGHDR and SFDVKD. CDR3 length: 17 residues.

The chain links TRBV7-9 to TRBJ2-1; 14 bases agree with TRBD2. V dropped 6 bases and J dropped 8; count of bases not matched to a gene: 12. The CDR3 totals 17 residues. Germline values: CDR1 SEHNR, CDR2 FQNEAQ (reference sequence). The DNA of the CDR3 is TGTGCCAGCAGGCAGACTAGCGGGAGGGCCGGGGTGGATGAGCAGTTCTTC. This encodes CASRQTSGRAGVDEQFF.

This clone has a single count. CDR3 amino acids: CASSLATGGAKGYEQYF. CDR3 coding DNA: TGCGCCAGCAGCTTGGCAACAGGGGGCGCAAAGGGGTACGAGCAGTACTTC. The genes are TRBV5-1 and TRBJ2-7; TRBD1 matches 9 bases. This CDR3 is 17 amino acids long. CDR1 SGHRS and CDR2 YFSETQ come from the germline V gene. The V and J ends lost 0 bases and 4 bases, in that order; junction bases with no gene match: 11.

This clone came up once. This sequence joins TRBV19 and TRBJ2-7; TRBD2 is a possible D gene (6 bases). V was shortened by 3 bases and J by 2 bases, with 14 bases between the two germline ends. The germline CDR1 and CDR2 sequences are LNHDA and SQIVND (reference sequence). CDR3 length: 15 amino acids. DNA of the CDR3: TGTGCCAGTAGTATGGTGGCGGGGTTACCCTACGAGCAGTACTTC. Translation: CASSMVAGLPYEQYF.

This clone showed up just a few times. This chain links TRBV9 with TRBJ2-5; 12 bases are shared with TRBD2. The CDR3 consists of 15 residues. Germline CDR1 and CDR2: SGDLS and YYNGEE. V trimming: 4 bases; J trimming: 5 bases; junction bases outside the gene matches: 6. CDR3: CASSLTSGSPETQYF. The CDR3 nucleotides read TGTGCCAGCAGCCTGACTAGCGGGAGTCCGGAGACCCAGTACTTC.

The rearrangement uses TRBV9 and TRBJ1-2; no definite D call. Trimming removed 0 bases at V and 4 bases at J, with 13 bases between. The CDR3 has 15 residues. Germline V lookup: CDR1 SGDLS, CDR2 YYNGEE. The CDR3 nucleotides are TGTGCCAGCAGCGTAGGCCAGATGCTTTTCTATGGCTACACCTTC. Residues: CASSVGQMLFYGYTF.

The genes are TRBV6-5 and TRBJ2-2; unclear D gene. Germline CDR1 and CDR2: MNHEY and SVGAGI. Between the trimmed V and J ends, which lost 2 bases and 6 bases, there was a span of 4 bases. The CDR3 sequence is 12 residues long. This CDR3 reads CASSYGPGELFF. The CDR3 nucleotides are TGTGCCAGCAGTTACGGCCCCGGGGAGCTGTTTTTT.

A single count supports this clone. The chain joins TRBV27 to TRBJ2-7; 9 nucleotides agree with TRBD2. This CDR3 is 15 amino acids long. The V segment lost 4 bases and the J segment 4 bases; nucleotides outside the gene matches: 8. Germline V CDR1 and CDR2: MNHEY, SMNVEV (reference sequence). The CDR3: CASSWAGGPGYEQYF. CDR3 coding DNA: TGTGCCAGCAGTTGGGCGGGAGGGCCTGGGTACGAGCAGTACTTC.

The chain has TRBV30 and TRBJ2-3; the D gene is possibly TRBD2 (6 bases). Germline V gene sequence: CDR1 GTSNPN, CDR2 SVGIG (reference sequence). V lost 0 bases to trimming and J lost 1 base, with 11 bases between them. This CDR3 contains 15 residues. The CDR3 reads CAWSVSASGTDTQYF. In DNA, the CDR3 is TGTGCCTGGAGTGTCAGTGCTAGCGGCACAGATACGCAGTATTTT.

The rearrangement links TRBV27 to TRBJ1-1, with a possible D match to TRBD1 (6 bases). Looked up from germline, CDR1 is MNHEY and CDR2 is SMNVEV (reference sequence). The CDR3 extends over 14 amino acids. The germline V and J ends were trimmed by 2 bases and 3 bases, with 10 bases remaining between them. DNA of the CDR3: TGTGCCAGCAGTTTAAAGGGGGGGGACACTGAAGCTTTCTTT. Its translation: CASSLKGGDTEAFF.

The chain carries TRBV11-2 and TRBJ2-1; tentatively, D is TRBD1 (5 bases). The CDR3 sequence is 15 residues long. Per the germline V gene, CDR1 is SGHAT and CDR2 is FQNNGV. The V end was cut by 1 base, the J end by 2 bases, with 9 bases between. CDR3 amino acids: CASSLAGSPYNEQFF. DNA of the CDR3: TGTGCCAGCAGCTTAGCAGGGTCCCCCTACAATGAGCAGTTCTTC. Full variable domain (rest looked up from reference TRBV11-2 and TRBJ2-1): EAGVAQSPRYKIIEKRQSVAFWCNPISGHATLYWYQQILGQGPKLLIQFQNNGVVDDSQLPKDRFSAERLKGVDSTLKIQPAKLEDSAVYLCASSLAGSPYNEQFFGPGTRLTVL.

This chain links TRBV6-5 with TRBJ1-2; 7 bases are shared with TRBD1. The CDR3 loop spans 13 amino acids. V lost 6 bases to trimming and J lost 4 bases; unmatched junction nucleotides: 5. Germline V lookup: CDR1 MNHEY, CDR2 SVGAGI. This chain's CDR3 is CASRRDSVYGYTF. CDR3 DNA: TGTGCCAGCAGGCGGGACAGCGTCTATGGCTACACCTTC.

The chain has TRBV19 and TRBJ1-5, with D perhaps TRBD1 (5 bases). Germline CDR1 and CDR2: LNHDA and SQIVND (reference sequence). V lost 3 bases and J lost 4, with 13 bases in between. CDR3 length: 15 amino acids. CDR3 sequence reads: CASSMGLKPNQPQHF. DNA of the CDR3: TGTGCCAGTAGTATGGGACTCAAACCGAATCAGCCCCAGCATTTT.

V gene TRBV6-5 combines with J gene TRBJ2-1; a weak D match, TRBD1 (6 bases). This CDR3 spans 13 amino acids. The germline V gene has CDR1 MNHEY and CDR2 SVGAGI. The V end was cut by 7 bases, the J end by 8 bases, with 15 bases between. The CDR3 nucleotides read TGTGCCAGCACACAACAGGGTAGCGATGAGCAGTTCTTC. Its translation: CASTQQGSDEQFF.

The chain recombines TRBV6-2 or TRBV6-3 with TRBJ2-3; tentative D call: TRBD2 (6 bases). Germline loops: CDR1 MNHEY, CDR2 SVGEGT. Trimming shortened V by 6 bases and J by 3 bases, and 16 bases separated the two germline ends. The CDR3 spans 15 residues. The CDR3 loop reads CASSSLPGRTDTQYF. The DNA for the CDR3 is TGTGCCAGCAGCAGCCTTCCCGGGAGAACAGATACGCAGTATTTT.

The table lists this clone with a count of one. V usage is TRBV6-6 and J usage is TRBJ1-4; D may be TRBD1 (6 bases). V was trimmed by 6 bases and J by 4 bases, leaving 12 bases between them. Germline loops: CDR1 MNHNY, CDR2 SVGAGI (reference sequence). CDR3 length equals 14 residues. CDR3 bases: TGTGCCAGCAGCTCTACAGGGTTTAATGAAAAACTGTTTTTT. Translated, it gives CASSSTGFNEKLFF.